The TCR beta chain under discussion was sequenced for a study of T-cell memory formation after mild COVID-19 (dated by TCRdb to about 2021). Notes on the research overall: TCR sequence clusters from the two donors were found to be largely donor specific. Two young, previously healthy adult volunteers made up the cohort, one male and one female. T-cell clones expanding and contracting after mild COVID-19 in a couple of donors were tracked by longitudinal TCRalpha and TCRbeta repertoire sequencing.

Results and caveats for the whole study, not just this receptor: Contracting CD4+ clones turned up mainly in the CM and EM memory subsets, whereas EMRA was where CD8+ clones were enriched. From day 15 to 85, contracting clones showed balanced CD4/CD8 phenotypes, whereas a second wave of clones that expanded from day 15 to 37 leaned towards CD4+. The detection of some responding clones in pre-infection memory suggests that pre-existing cross-reactive memory T cells joined the SARS-CoV-2 response. Only a couple of mild cases were covered by the study, and larger cohorts that include severe cases with pre-infection samples were considered necessary. SARS-CoV-2 specificity was not confirmed for the second-wave clones peaking on day 37.

Ficoll-Paque density gradient centrifugation was the method used to isolate PBMCs. Reads for this sample came from an Illumina NovaSeq 6000. cDNA libraries for TCRalpha and TCRbeta were prepared by 5'RACE using constant-segment primers, with sample barcodes and unique molecular identifiers added. RNA was extracted from every sample with Trizol reagent. Amplification of the libraries took two PCR steps, and the second step added a second sample barcode plus Illumina TruSeq adapters. Libraries were sequenced on an Illumina NovaSeq with 2 x 150 bp paired-end reads. In the paper's pipeline: With migec v1.2.7, reads were demultiplexed and then collapsed into UMI-guided consensus sequences. Using mixcr v2.1.11, UMI consensuses were aligned to TRA and TRB V and J templates and then assembled into clonotypes. A clonotype was counted as expanded or contracted only if both edgeR and NoisET called the change significant, with noise models trained on biological replicates. For edgeR calls, a false discovery rate-adjusted p below 0.01 and a log2 fold-change threshold of 1 were applied. As an exploratory analysis of dynamics, PCA with hierarchical clustering was applied to max-normalized trajectories of the 1000 most abundant clonotypes. Separately sequenced CD4+ and CD8+ repertoires were used to assign the CD4 or CD8 phenotype of responding clones. The public sequencing data were trimmed at Q25 with fastp and processed into clonotypes with MiXCR by TCRdb, which kept only in-frame beta chains. A single entry per CDR3 protein holds the most common genes and DNA from its merged rows. The V and J calls and clone size are TCRdb's, not the authors'. The sample profile shows roughly 200,000 distinct CDR3 sequences; around 16% of them were found once. The top ten constitute about 1.9% of the sample.

In its sample, this clonotype was seen many times. It lacks a known antigen. Base-call qualities are not available, and no considerably larger clone is one nucleotide away. V sheds 5 bases and J sheds 3 bases, leaving 20 bases between their ends. The CDR3 starts with the cysteine, ends with the phenylalanine, and has 16 residues. Kept here is only the CDR3 DNA, which spans 48 bases and is read in frame from base 1. In the germline V gene, CDR1 corresponds to MDHEN and CDR2 to SYDVKM. Material for sequencing was PBMCs or a T cell subset sorted from them (not recorded which). The source is an adult woman who had mild COVID-19 (a few samples of this study predate the infection). The sample titles of this study are shuffled in the database, so cell type and time point are left out; the donor was told from shared clones. The sequence links TRBV28 to TRBJ2-7, and the D gene may be TRBD1, 6 bases matching. The CDR3 here reads CASSPSSGEKGYEQYF. The bases read TGTGCCAGCAGTCCCTCGTCAGGGGAAAAGGGCTACGAGCAGTACTTC.